Listed here is a single T cell receptor beta chain. The germline CDR1 and CDR2 sequences are GTSNPN and SVGIG (reference sequence). CDR3 size: 13 residues. The V and J ends lost 0 bases and 3 bases respectively, with 6 bases between them. The repertoire was sequenced with immunoSEQ multiplex PCR; TCRdb's copy has only in-frame clones and lacks some. The table records almost 5,000 clones, around 95% of them present only once. These data come from a study of T cell clonotyping in hematopoietic cell transplantation. Sequencing used PBMCs, obtained 180 days after allogeneic stem cell transplant. The TCR sequence derives from a male patient aged 60 to 75 who had an allogeneic stem cell transplant from a related donor, so the T cells may come from the graft donor. Some clones in this sample may be carry-over from other donors' samples. The chain recombines TRBV30 with TRBJ1-5; D ambiguous. The CDR3 coding sequence is TGTGCCTGGAGTGTAGAGTACAATCAGCCCCAGCATTTT. This codes for CAWSVEYNQPQHF.